The text below deals with one T cell receptor beta chain. Its specificity is not known. The germline V gene has CDR1 SNHLY and CDR2 FYNNEI. V lost 6 bases and J lost 6; bases outside the gene matches: 12. CDR3 length: 16 amino acids. The sample is drawn from a study of Ad26.COV2.S vaccination and SARS-CoV-2 variants. Looking at the study overall: In the study, Ad26.COV2.S was injected intramuscularly once, or twice 56 days apart.

The assay was immunoSEQ multiplex PCR, and TCRdb's table has in-frame clones only and misses some. Of over 350,000 clones in the sample, about 88% were seen once. Treatment meaning: roughly 20 received Ad26.COV2.S at low or high dose, single or two shots; several received placebo; per-sample allocation not given. It was on day 63 after the first vaccine or placebo injection that samples were taken. Donation came from an adult in Boston who was aged 18-55 years. In the vaccine, an Ad26 vector expressed the SARS-CoV-2 spike of the Wuhan strain. Whole-study findings and limits: Placebo recipients and vaccine recipients were similar in non-spike TCR breadth.

This clonotype was sampled from a person between 18 and 60 years old who received the Ad26.COV2.S COVID-19 vaccine or a placebo. Here the sequenced sample was peripheral blood, taken in a trial of Ad26.COV2.S vaccine versus placebo. The chain employs TRBV2 and TRBJ1-4, with 8 bases identical to TRBD1. The CDR3 region has the DNA TGTGCCAGCAGAGATACCCAGGGGGCGCGATATGAAAAACTGTTTTTT. It specifies CASRDTQGARYEKLFF.